Listed below are T cell receptor beta chains from one sample, sequenced in a study of T cells of healthy individuals. A single record per CDR3 protein comes from TCRdb applying MiXCR to the 5' RACE reads. The table lists approximately 100,000 distinct CDR3 sequences, roughly 15% of them singletons. The source is a human donor in good health. The CDR3 runs from the conserved cysteine through the conserved F or W. The D gene is left open where the match is weak. Clone size appears in some rows only: once, few, many, or a class for an expanded clone.

>TRBD2|TRBV3-1|TRBJ2-3|few
CASSQDPAGANTDTQYF
TGTGCCAGCAGCCAAGATCCAGCGGGGGCCAACACAGATACGCAGTATTTT
>TRBD1|TRBV24-1|TRBJ2-1|few
CATSRDSFTNEQFF
TGTGCCACCAGTAGGGACAGTTTCACCAATGAGCAGTTCTTC
>-|TRBV15|TRBJ2-7|few
CATSRTPTGSSYEQYF
TGTGCCACCAGCAGAACCCCTACGGGGAGCTCCTACGAGCAGTACTTC
>-|TRBV5-1|TRBJ2-2|-
CASRDPTAVARELFF
TGCGCCAGCAGAGACCCCACGGCGGTGGCCAGGGAGCTGTTTTTT
>TRBD2|TRBV4-2|TRBJ2-3|many
CASSQVTSGLQTDTQYF
TGTGCCAGCAGCCAAGTGACTAGCGGGCTACAGACAGATACGCAGTATTTT
>-|TRBV12-3/TRBV12-4|TRBJ1-4|many
CASSLARYGEKLFF
TGTGCCAGCAGTTTAGCGCGGTATGGGGAAAAACTGTTTTTT
>-|TRBV28|TRBJ2-1|few
CASSLFLDRRDEQFF
TGTGCCAGCAGTCTATTCCTCGACCGGAGGGATGAGCAGTTCTTC
>-|TRBV28|TRBJ2-1|many
CASSLMGALEFF
TGTGCCAGCAGTTTGATGGGGGCCTTGGAGTTCTTC
>TRBD1|TRBV4-1|TRBJ1-4|few
CASSRPGTVNEKLFF
TGCGCCAGCAGCCGCCCCGGGACAGTGAATGAAAAACTGTTTTTT
>TRBD2|TRBV20-1|TRBJ2-1|many
CSARDEREAQNEQFF
TGCAGTGCTAGAGATGAGCGGGAGGCACAGAATGAGCAGTTCTTC
>-|TRBV6-5|TRBJ1-4|-
CASSYSRDEKLFF
TGTGCCAGCAGTTACTCGAGGGATGAAAAACTGTTTTTT
>-|TRBV5-5|TRBJ2-1|-
CASSLEFWGPRVEGQFF
TGTGCCAGCAGCTTGGAGTTCTGGGGGCCGCGCGTGGAGGGGCAGTTCTTC
>-|TRBV28|TRBJ2-5|many
CASSFGPAPQYF
TGTGCCAGCAGTTTTGGACCGGCGCCCCAGTACTTC
>-|TRBV28|TRBJ1-5|few
CASSDLSNQPQHF
TGTGCCAGCAGTGACTTGAGTAATCAGCCCCAGCATTTT
>-|TRBV7-9|TRBJ2-1|-
CASSLMAGEYNEQFF
TGTGCCAGCAGCTTAATGGCAGGGGAGTACAATGAGCAGTTCTTC
>TRBD1|TRBV6-5|TRBJ1-2|-
CASGGRNYGYTF
TGTGCCTCAGGGGGCCGAAACTATGGCTACACCTTC
>-|TRBV10-3|TRBJ1-2|-
CAISITDSYGYTF
TGTGCCATCAGTATTACAGATTCCTATGGCTACACCTTC
>-|TRBV4-2|TRBJ2-7|-
CASSQGISSFPRTYEQYF
TGTGCCAGCAGCCAAGGCATTTCGAGCTTTCCTAGGACCTACGAGCAGTACTTC
>TRBD2|TRBV18|TRBJ2-1|-
CASSRLASHEQFF
TGTGCCAGCTCACGACTAGCGAGCCATGAGCAGTTCTTC
>TRBD1|TRBV5-1|TRBJ2-1|-
CASSGRTGGNEQFF
TGCGCCAGCAGCGGCAGGACAGGGGGTAATGAGCAGTTCTTC
>-|TRBV9|TRBJ2-7|few
CASSIGIGTYEQYF
TGTGCCAGCAGCATCGGGATTGGGACTTACGAGCAGTACTTC
>-|TRBV6-2/TRBV6-3|TRBJ2-3|many
CASSYRSFVDTQYF
TGTGCCAGCAGTTACCGCAGCTTTGTAGATACGCAGTATTTT
>-|TRBV11-2|TRBJ2-1|few
CASSGTTSSYNEQFF
TGTGCCAGCAGCGGGACAACCTCCTCCTACAATGAGCAGTTCTTC
>-|TRBV20-1|TRBJ1-1|few
CSAIEDTNTEAFF
TGCAGTGCTATTGAGGATACGAACACTGAAGCTTTCTTT
>TRBD1|TRBV4-2|TRBJ2-7|many
CASSQEAVGQGSYEQYF
TGTGCCAGCAGCCAAGAAGCTGTGGGACAGGGTTCCTACGAGCAGTACTTC
>-|TRBV7-9|TRBJ2-7|-
CASSPRGHYEQYF
TGTGCCAGCAGCCCCCGGGGCCATTACGAGCAGTACTTC
>-|TRBV6-6|TRBJ1-5|-
CASSYDGNQPQHF
TGTGCCAGCAGTTACGACGGGAATCAGCCCCAGCATTTT
>-|TRBV7-9|TRBJ1-5|many
CASSRSGMGNQPQHF
TGTGCCAGCAGCCGGTCAGGGATGGGCAATCAGCCCCAGCATTTT
>-|TRBV28|TRBJ1-5|many
CASSFPGQPQHF
TGTGCCAGCAGTTTCCCGGGTCAGCCCCAGCATTTT
>-|TRBV4-1|TRBJ2-2|many
CASSQIDMGLYTGELFF
TGCGCCAGCAGCCAGATTGACATGGGGCTGTACACCGGGGAGCTGTTTTTT
>-|TRBV5-6|TRBJ1-4|few
CASSSFGTSDEKLFF
TGTGCCAGCAGCTCGTTCGGGACATCAGATGAAAAACTGTTTTTT
>-|TRBV24-1|TRBJ2-3|few
CATSEGGASTDTQYF
TGTGCCACCAGTGAAGGAGGGGCTAGCACAGATACGCAGTATTTT
>TRBD1|TRBV14|TRBJ1-2|-
CASSPLEGTANHNYGYTF
TGTGCCAGCAGCCCCTTGGAAGGGACAGCGAACCATAACTATGGCTACACCTTC
>TRBD1|TRBV7-6|TRBJ2-3|-
CASSRTGDSYTDTQYF
TGTGCCAGCAGCCGAACCGGGGACAGTTACACAGATACGCAGTATTTT
>-|TRBV5-1|TRBJ2-2|many
CASSLAALGQTNTGELFF
TGCGCCAGCAGCTTGGCCGCCCTAGGACAGACGAACACCGGGGAGCTGTTTTTT
>-|TRBV11-1|TRBJ2-2|-
CASSLGREGTGELFF
TGTGCCAGCAGCTTAGGGAGGGAAGGAACCGGGGAGCTGTTTTTT
>-|TRBV10-3|TRBJ2-3|many
CAISGTARDTQYF
TGTGCCATCAGTGGGACAGCTAGAGATACGCAGTATTTT
>-|TRBV29-1|TRBJ1-1|-
CSVDEGWSTEAFF
TGCAGCGTTGATGAGGGCTGGAGCACTGAAGCTTTCTTT
>-|TRBV11-3|TRBJ2-3|many
CASSPRGEFTDTQYF
TGTGCCAGCAGCCCGCGCGGAGAGTTCACAGATACGCAGTATTTT
>-|TRBV7-2|TRBJ1-4|many
CASSRWGDEKLFF
TGTGCCAGCAGTCGGTGGGGAGATGAAAAACTGTTTTTT
>-|TRBV9|TRBJ2-7|few
CASPLTDGGPYEQYF
TGTGCCAGCCCTCTTACAGATGGGGGTCCCTACGAGCAGTACTTC
>TRBD1|TRBV4-1|TRBJ1-2|many
CASSQEGTANYGYTF
TGCGCCAGCAGCCAAGAGGGGACAGCTAACTATGGCTACACCTTC
>-|TRBV20-1|TRBJ1-6|few
CSARSGHSGSYNSPLHF
TGCAGTGCTAGGTCAGGGCATAGCGGCTCCTATAATTCACCCCTCCACTTT
>-|TRBV5-1|TRBJ2-2|-
CASREPNTGELFF
TGCGCCAGCAGGGAACCCAACACCGGGGAGCTGTTTTTT
>-|TRBV7-9|TRBJ2-2|many
CASSSRVTGELFF
TGTGCCAGCAGCTCCAGGGTTACCGGGGAGCTGTTTTTT
>-|TRBV20-1|TRBJ1-3|many
CSAGPGNTIYF
TGCAGTGCAGGACCTGGAAACACCATATATTTT
>-|TRBV28|TRBJ2-7|-
CASTVQGYYEQYF
TGTGCCAGCACCGTACAAGGTTACTACGAGCAGTACTTC
>TRBD1|TRBV4-2|TRBJ1-6|-
CASSQDRGTVDSPLHF
TGTGCCAGCAGCCAAGATCGAGGGACAGTTGATTCACCCCTCCACTTT
>-|TRBV12-3/TRBV12-4|TRBJ2-1|-
CASSPTSNEQFF
TGTGCCAGCAGCCCCACTAGCAATGAGCAGTTCTTC
>TRBD2|TRBV2|TRBJ2-7|many
CASSGSGGFYEQYF
TGTGCCAGCAGTGGTAGCGGGGGTTTCTACGAGCAGTACTTC
>TRBD1|TRBV29-1|TRBJ1-5|once
CSVESRQGQPQHF
TGCAGCGTTGAGAGCAGACAGGGTCAGCCCCAGCATTTT